This T cell receptor beta chain was documented in a study of CD8 T cells in Susac syndrome. Reverse transcription used roughly 0.45 to 1 ug RNA and random hexamers. TCRdb analysed the immunoSEQ multiplex PCR reads with MiXCR anew, one entry per CDR3 protein. There are hundreds of thousands of distinct CDR3 sequences in the sample; about 91% occur only once, and around 0.18% lies in the top ten. Sequencing targeted TCR beta in blood CD8+ and CD4+ T cells. TEMRA cells were FACS-enriched, while CD8+ and CD4+ T cells were negatively isolated. V lost 3 bases to trimming and J lost 3 bases, with 8 bases between them. This CDR3 is 14 amino acids long. CDR1 is MNHEY, CDR2 SMNVEV, per germline (reference sequence).

This TCR was sampled from a human donor with multiple sclerosis. Material for sequencing was CD8+ T cells from PBMCs. This sequence joins TRBV27 and TRBJ2-2; D gene ambiguous. CDR3: CASSFGLHTGELFF. DNA of the CDR3: TGTGCCAGCAGTTTCGGCCTCCACACCGGGGAGCTGTTTTTT.